The 7 T cell receptor beta chains below come from one sample, sequenced in a study of cytomegalovirus exposure and HLA in healthy donors. PCR was performed using 60 Vbeta and 13 Jbeta primers. Profiling relied on immunoSEQ multiplex PCR, and the TCRdb table lists in-frame clones only, not all of them. The sample records approximately 150,000 clones, roughly 80% being singletons. The specimen was PBMCs. Receptor source: a boy between 2 and 15 years old in good health and CMV-seronegative.

Points on this clone: The junction does not match germline at one end; this may be a read error. Other DNA sequences from this sample encode an identical CDR3 as well. The chain links TRBV6-1 to TRBJ2-2; 8 bases are a match to TRBD1. CDR1 MNHNS and CDR2 SASEGT come from the germline V gene. The length of the CDR3 is 15 residues. The CDR3 sequence is CASSPRTGYTGELFF. CDR3 nucleotides: TGCGCCAGCAGCCCTAGGACAGGGTACACCGGGGAGCTGTTTTTT.

Only a few counts were recorded for this clone. The CDR3 here is CASSRTEGYEQYF. The CDR3 nucleotides read TGTGCCAGCAGTAGGACAGAGGGCTACGAGCAGTACTTC. The chain carries TRBV6-5 and TRBJ2-7; TRBD1 might be the D (6 bases). V was cut by 5 bases and J by 3 bases, with 11 bases left in between. The CDR3 spans 13 residues. Germline CDR1 MNHEY, CDR2 SVGAGI.

The rearrangement uses TRBV5-6 and TRBJ2-7; D is undetermined. Germline CDR1 and CDR2: SGHDT and YYEEEE. This CDR3 contains 15 residues. Trimming took off 0 bases at V and 6 bases at J, with 16 bases between the two ends. The CDR3 loop is CASSLGLPETGEQYF. CDR3 DNA sequence: TGTGCCAGCAGCTTGGGGCTGCCGGAGACGGGCGAGCAGTACTTC.

This clone was detected only a few times. The V and J genes are TRBV5-6 and TRBJ1-2, with unresolved D. The CDR3 has 13 residues. From germline, CDR1 is SGHDT and CDR2 YYEEEE. The V and J ends lost 0 bases and 3 bases respectively, with 6 bases between them. CDR3 sequence: CASSLAGDYGYTF. CDR3 nucleotide sequence: TGTGCCAGCAGCTTGGCCGGGGACTATGGCTACACCTTC.

The rearrangement uses TRBV14 and TRBJ1-6; D might be TRBD1 (5 bases). Between the trimmed V and J ends, which lost 3 bases and 8 bases, there was a span of 8 bases. The germline CDR1 and CDR2 sequences are SGHDN and FVKESK. This CDR3 has 13 amino acids. The CDR3: CASSQGPHSPLHF. Written as DNA, the CDR3 is TGTGCCAGCAGCCAGGGGCCCCATTCACCCCTCCACTTT.

This rearrangement joins TRBV9 to TRBJ1-3, with 8 bases that match TRBD1. CDR1 and CDR2 from the germline V gene are SGDLS and YYNGEE. Trimming at V came to 3 bases and at J to 0 bases, leaving 11 bases not matched to a gene. This CDR3 has 18 residues. The CDR3 here is CASSENPGTGGSGNTIYF. CDR3 bases: TGTGCCAGCAGCGAGAACCCCGGGACAGGAGGCTCTGGAAACACCATATATTTT. Filled out from reference TRBV9 and TRBJ1-3, the complete variable domain reads DSGVTQTPKHLITATGQRVTLRCSPRSGDLSVYWYQQSLDQGLQFLIQYYNGEERAKGNILERFSAQQFPDLHSELNLSSLELGDSALYFCASSENPGTGGSGNTIYFGEGSWLTVV.

The chain uses TRBV29-1 and TRBJ1-4; 7 bases align to TRBD1. The CDR3 is 19 residues long. CDR1 is SQVTM and CDR2 is ANQGSEA in the germline V gene. V was clipped by 4 bases and J by 0 bases; unmatched bases: 17. The CDR3 DNA reads as TGCAGCGTTGTTATCCACTGTATATATAGGGGGCCAACTAATGAAAAACTGTTTTTT. Amino acid sequence: CSVVIHCIYRGPTNEKLFF.